These T cell receptor beta chains were read from a single sample in a study of cytomegalovirus exposure and HLA in healthy donors. The repertoire was sequenced with immunoSEQ multiplex PCR; TCRdb's copy has only in-frame clones and lacks some. This sample yields roughly 150,000 clones, of which 70% to 80% are seen a single time; over 13% belongs to the top ten. The sample comprised PBMCs. The receptor source for this set is a woman in her forties in good health and CMV-seronegative. CDR3s include the opening cysteine and the closing phenylalanine or tryptophan. A D gene is named only where the DNA matches it firmly. The listing skips clone size in some rows; elsewhere it reads once, few, many or a size class.

D gene	V gene	J gene	clone size	CDR3 protein	CDR3 DNA
.	TRBV4-1	TRBJ1-1	.	CASSPAGAGYTEAFF	TGCGCCAGCAGCCCCGCGGGGGCAGGGTACACTGAAGCTTTCTTT
.	TRBV7-9	TRBJ2-7	.	CSSSMDIYEQYF	TGTTCCAGCAGCATGGACATCTACGAGCAGTACTTC
.	TRBV6-4	TRBJ2-1	.	CASSDSEGVNEQFF	TGTGCCAGCAGTGACTCTGAGGGGGTCAATGAGCAGTTCTTC
TRBD2	TRBV5-1	TRBJ2-2	.	CASSLAGTTTTGELFF	TGCGCCAGCAGCTTGGCCGGGACTACCACGACCGGGGAGCTGTTTTTT
TRBD2	TRBV11-2	TRBJ2-3	few	CASSQAGGPEDTQYF	TGTGCCAGCAGCCAGGCGGGAGGGCCGGAGGATACGCAGTATTTT
TRBD2	TRBV7-2	TRBJ2-3	.	CASSLGGTSRPDTQYF	TGTGCCAGCAGCTTGGGAGGGACTAGTCGGCCAGATACGCAGTATTTT
.	TRBV10-1	TRBJ1-1	.	CASSESTLYREAFF	TGCGCCAGCAGTGAGTCGACCCTATACAGGGAAGCTTTCTTT
.	TRBV11-3	TRBJ2-1	.	CASSLTVGEQFF	TGTGCCAGCAGCTTAACAGTAGGTGAGCAGTTCTTC
TRBD2	TRBV19	TRBJ2-1	.	CASSIGTSGNEQFF	TGTGCCAGTAGTATAGGGACTAGCGGCAATGAGCAGTTCTTC
TRBD2	TRBV2	TRBJ2-7	.	CASKLTSVTYEQYF	TGTGCCAGCAAGCTGACTAGCGTAACCTACGAGCAGTACTTC
TRBD1	TRBV14	TRBJ1-1	.	CASSQRDSLNTEAFF	TGTGCCAGCAGCCAAAGGGACAGCTTGAACACTGAAGCTTTCTTT
TRBD1	TRBV2	TRBJ2-6	.	CATNPQGAFGANVLTF	TGTGCCACGAACCCACAGGGGGCTTTCGGGGCCAACGTCCTGACTTTC
TRBD2	TRBV5-4	TRBJ2-5	.	CASSLTGTSGKETQYF	TGTGCCAGCAGCCTAACCGGGACTAGCGGGAAAGAGACCCAGTACTTC
TRBD2	TRBV2	TRBJ2-3	.	CASSEWIAGVPDTQYF	TGTGCCAGCAGTGAGTGGATAGCGGGGGTCCCAGATACGCAGTATTTT
TRBD2	TRBV29-1	TRBJ2-5	.	CSVPLLAGGVAETQYF	TGCAGCGTGCCCTTACTAGCGGGAGGGGTAGCGGAGACCCAGTACTTC
.	TRBV19	TRBJ2-6	.	CASSISTARISGANVLTF	TGTGCCAGTAGTATATCAACAGCTCGAATCTCTGGGGCCAACGTCCTGACTTTC
.	TRBV27	TRBJ2-3	.	CASSPREPGGTDTQYF	TGTGCCAGCAGCCCTAGAGAGCCAGGGGGCACAGATACGCAGTATTTT
.	TRBV6-1	TRBJ2-5	.	CASRRGRQETQYF	TGTGCCAGCCGGCGGGGTCGGCAAGAGACCCAGTACTTC
.	TRBV19	TRBJ1-1	.	CASRYLMNTEAFF	TGTGCCAGTAGGTATTTAATGAACACTGAAGCTTTCTTT
.	TRBV5-6	TRBJ2-4	.	CASSLAWGGPILHKNIQYF	TGTGCCAGCAGCTTGGCCTGGGGGGGCCCGATCCTACACAAAAACATTCAGTACTTC
TRBD2	TRBV4-1	TRBJ2-3	.	CASSQGLAGGGGTDTQYF	TGCGCCAGCAGCCAGGGATTAGCGGGAGGAGGTGGCACAGATACGCAGTATTTT
.	TRBV4-1	TRBJ2-2	.	CASSQPRTGELFF	TGCGCCAGCAGCCAACCGAGGACCGGGGAGCTGTTTTTT
.	TRBV6-6	TRBJ1-5	.	CASSYARGSNQPQHF	TGTGCCAGCAGTTATGCCAGGGGCAGCAATCAGCCCCAGCATTTT
.	TRBV18	TRBJ1-3	.	CASSPANVPLSGNTIYF	TGTGCCAGCTCACCAGCGAATGTCCCGCTCTCTGGAAACACCATATATTTT
.	TRBV4-1	TRBJ2-6	.	CASTQIPLSSGANGLTF	TGCGCCAGCACCCAAATCCCCCTGTCATCTGGGGCCAACGGCCTGACTTTC
TRBD1	TRBV13	TRBJ2-2	.	CASSPTGTGWPGELFF	TGTGCCAGCAGCCCTACCGGGACAGGGTGGCCCGGGGAGCTGTTTTTT
.	TRBV11-2	TRBJ2-3	few	CASSLLSGQSTDTQYF	TGTGCCAGCAGCTTACTCAGCGGGCAAAGCACAGATACGCAGTATTTT
TRBD1	TRBV2	TRBJ1-1	.	CASTTGFTEAFF	TGTGCTAGCACGACAGGGTTCACTGAAGCTTTCTTT
TRBD1	TRBV4-2	TRBJ1-1	.	CASSRRQGVEAFF	TGTGCCAGCAGTCGGAGACAGGGGGTTGAAGCTTTCTTT
.	TRBV6-5	TRBJ1-1	few	CASSRPLAGSEAFF	TGTGCCAGCAGTCGCCCCCTTGCAGGGTCTGAAGCTTTCTTT
.	TRBV29-1	TRBJ2-1	.	CSVELVRVDPNEQFF	TGCAGCGTTGAACTGGTCCGGGTCGACCCCAATGAGCAGTTCTTC
.	TRBV5-5	TRBJ1-1	.	CASSYTGHKGTEAFF	TGTGCCAGCAGCTATACGGGACACAAGGGCACTGAAGCTTTCTTT
.	TRBV28	TRBJ1-6	.	CASIPYRQDISPLHF	TGTGCCAGCATCCCCTACAGACAGGATATTTCACCCCTCCACTTT
TRBD2	TRBV7-2	TRBJ2-2	.	CASSLEASGTGELFF	TGTGCCAGCAGCTTAGAGGCTAGCGGGACCGGGGAGCTGTTTTTT
.	TRBV7-2	TRBJ2-3	.	CASSSLRGSDTQYF	TGTGCCAGCAGCTCATTACGGGGGTCAGATACGCAGTATTTT
TRBD2	TRBV5-1	TRBJ2-7	.	CASSSTLAGAYEQYF	TGCGCCAGCAGCTCGACACTAGCGGGAGCATACGAGCAGTACTTC
TRBD1	TRBV2	TRBJ1-2	.	CASINSGGYGYTF	TGTGCCAGCATAAATTCAGGGGGCTATGGCTACACCTTC
TRBD1	TRBV4-1	TRBJ1-5	.	CASSQEQGFGQPQHF	TGCGCCAGCAGCCAAGAACAGGGGTTCGGGCAGCCCCAGCATTTT
TRBD1	TRBV20-1	TRBJ2-3	.	CSLGTGRGYF	TGCAGCCTGGGGACAGGCAGGGGGTATTTT
.	TRBV11-2	TRBJ2-7	few	CASSLDRDYEQYF	TGTGCCAGCAGCTTAGACAGGGACTACGAGCAGTACTTC
TRBD2	TRBV4-2	TRBJ2-6	.	CASSQGTSSSGANVLTF	TGTGCCAGCAGCCAAGGGACTAGCAGCTCTGGGGCCAACGTCCTGACTTTC